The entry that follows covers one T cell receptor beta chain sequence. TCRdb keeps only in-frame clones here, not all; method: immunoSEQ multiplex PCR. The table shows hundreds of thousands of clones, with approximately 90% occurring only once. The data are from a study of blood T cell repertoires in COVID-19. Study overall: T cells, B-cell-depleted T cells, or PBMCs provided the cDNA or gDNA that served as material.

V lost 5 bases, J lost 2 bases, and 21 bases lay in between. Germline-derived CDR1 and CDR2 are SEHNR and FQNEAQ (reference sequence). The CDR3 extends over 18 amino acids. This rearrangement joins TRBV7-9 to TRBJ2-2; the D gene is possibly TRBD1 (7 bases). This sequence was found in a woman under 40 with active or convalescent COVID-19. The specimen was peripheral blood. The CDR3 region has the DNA TGTGCCAGCAGCCTAGGCGGGGCCGGGACAGCCAACACCGGGGAGCTGTTTTTT. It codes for CASSLGGAGTANTGELFF. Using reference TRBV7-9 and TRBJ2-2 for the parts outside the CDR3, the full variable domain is DTGVSQNPRHKITKRGQNVTFRCDPISEHNRLYWYRQTLGQGPEFLTYFQNEAQLEKSRLLSDRFSAERPKGSFSTLEIQRTEQGDSAMYLCASSLGGAGTANTGELFFGEGSRLTVL.